The present TCR beta chain was sequenced within a study of blood T cell repertoires in COVID-19. Here immunoSEQ multiplex PCR was the method, and the copy in TCRdb shows in-frame clones only, minus some. The sample shows approximately 74,000 clones, more than 75% of them seen only once. In its sample, this clone was seen once. Germline V gene lookup returns CDR1 MDHEN and CDR2 SYDVKM. J was trimmed by 2 bases and V by 3 bases; bases with no gene match: 0. The CDR3 has 13 residues. The sequence derives from a woman aged 55 to 70 with acute or convalescent COVID-19. The sequencing input was peripheral blood. The chain carries TRBV28 and TRBJ2-7; 8 bases align to TRBD2. CDR3 residues: CASSLGLAYEQYF. Here the CDR3 DNA reads TGTGCCAGCAGTTTGGGACTAGCCTACGAGCAGTACTTC.